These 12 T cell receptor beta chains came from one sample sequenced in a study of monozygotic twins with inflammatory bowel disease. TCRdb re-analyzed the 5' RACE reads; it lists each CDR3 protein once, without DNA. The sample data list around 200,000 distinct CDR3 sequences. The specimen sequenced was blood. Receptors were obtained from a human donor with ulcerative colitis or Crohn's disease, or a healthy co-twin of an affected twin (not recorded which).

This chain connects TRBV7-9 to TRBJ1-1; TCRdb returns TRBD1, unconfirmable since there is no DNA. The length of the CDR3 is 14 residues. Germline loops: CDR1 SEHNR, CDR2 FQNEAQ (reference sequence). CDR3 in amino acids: CASSQRGRSTEAFF.

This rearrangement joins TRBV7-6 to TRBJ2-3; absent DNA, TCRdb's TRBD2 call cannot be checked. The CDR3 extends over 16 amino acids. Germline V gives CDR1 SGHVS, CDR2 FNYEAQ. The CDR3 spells CASSPRTSSNTDTQYF.

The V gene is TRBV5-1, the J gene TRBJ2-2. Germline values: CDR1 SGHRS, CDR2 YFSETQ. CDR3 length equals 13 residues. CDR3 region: CASRGSNTGELFF.

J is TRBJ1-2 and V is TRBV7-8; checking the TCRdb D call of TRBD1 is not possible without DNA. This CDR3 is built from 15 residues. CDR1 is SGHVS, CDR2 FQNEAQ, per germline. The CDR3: CASSVGQGAYYGYTF.

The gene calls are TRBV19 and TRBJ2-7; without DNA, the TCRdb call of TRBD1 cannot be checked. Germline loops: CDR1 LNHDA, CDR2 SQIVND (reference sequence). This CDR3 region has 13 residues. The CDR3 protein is CARPGQNSYEQYF.

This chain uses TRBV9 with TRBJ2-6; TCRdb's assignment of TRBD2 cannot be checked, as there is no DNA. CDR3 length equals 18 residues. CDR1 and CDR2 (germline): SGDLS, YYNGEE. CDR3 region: CASSASGTSVTGANVLTF.

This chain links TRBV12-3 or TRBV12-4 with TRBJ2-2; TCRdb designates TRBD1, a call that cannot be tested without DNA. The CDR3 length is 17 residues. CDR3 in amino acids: CASSVTPGTPNTGELFF.

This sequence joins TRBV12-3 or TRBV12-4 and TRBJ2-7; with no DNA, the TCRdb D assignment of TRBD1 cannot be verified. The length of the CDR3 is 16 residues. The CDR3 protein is CASSLGTGAVPYEQYF.

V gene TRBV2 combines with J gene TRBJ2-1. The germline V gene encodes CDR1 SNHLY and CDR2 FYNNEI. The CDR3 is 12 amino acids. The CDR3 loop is CASGRLYNEQFF.

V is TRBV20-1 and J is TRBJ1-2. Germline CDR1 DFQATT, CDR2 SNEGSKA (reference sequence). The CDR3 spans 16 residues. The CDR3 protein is CSARGDSGPSNYGYTF.

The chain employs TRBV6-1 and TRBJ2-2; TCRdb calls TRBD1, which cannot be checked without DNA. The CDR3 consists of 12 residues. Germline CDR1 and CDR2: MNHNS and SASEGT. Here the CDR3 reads CASSFRVRELFF.

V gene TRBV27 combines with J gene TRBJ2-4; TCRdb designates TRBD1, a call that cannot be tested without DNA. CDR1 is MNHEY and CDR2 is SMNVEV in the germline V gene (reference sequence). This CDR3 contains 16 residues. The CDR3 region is CASSFLGGSSKNIQYF.